One T cell receptor (beta chain) is described in this entry. In a few donor pairs, unstimulated naive, memory, effector memory and TEMRA subsets were sequenced. This entry belongs to a study of siplizumab effects on memory and regulatory T cells. Assayed TCR templates numbered roughly 10^5 for each sample. TCRdb's table, derived via immunoSEQ multiplex PCR, lists solely in-frame clones and lacks some. Seen here are tens of thousands of clones, approximately 96% observed once, and the top ten hold 0.025% to 0.035%. This CDR3 region has 14 residues. CDR1 SGHRS and CDR2 YFSETQ come from the germline V gene. V was clipped by 7 bases and J by 8 bases, with 21 bases between them.

This TCR derives from a human donor in good health. Sequencing was carried out using naive CD4+ T cells sorted from blood. The chain combines TRBV5-1 with TRBJ1-2; possibly TRBD1 for D (5 bases). CDR3 loop: CASSPPGFQRGYTF. The CDR3 region has the DNA TGCGCCAGCTCCCCCCCAGGGTTTCAACGCGGCTACACCTTC.